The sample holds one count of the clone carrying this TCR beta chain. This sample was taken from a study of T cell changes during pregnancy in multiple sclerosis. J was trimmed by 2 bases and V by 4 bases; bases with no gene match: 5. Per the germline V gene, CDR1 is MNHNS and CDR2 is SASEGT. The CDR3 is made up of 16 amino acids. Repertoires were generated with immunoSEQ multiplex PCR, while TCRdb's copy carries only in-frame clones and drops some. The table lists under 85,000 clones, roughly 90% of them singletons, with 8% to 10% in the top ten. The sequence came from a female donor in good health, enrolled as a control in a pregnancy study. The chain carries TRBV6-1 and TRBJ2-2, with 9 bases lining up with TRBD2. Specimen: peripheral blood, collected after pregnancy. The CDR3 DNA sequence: TGTGCCAGCAGTGCAAATAGCGGGGGTAACACCGGGGAGCTGTTTTTT. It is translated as CASSANSGGNTGELFF.